These 20 T cell receptor beta chains originate from one sample sequenced in a study of shared clonotypes between healthy human individuals. Sequencing was performed with immunoSEQ multiplex PCR; in TCRdb, only in-frame clones are kept and a portion is missing. The table lists over a million clones, 65% to 80% of them singletons. Material for sequencing was memory CD4+ T cells sorted from blood. Regarding subset: CD45RA-negative fraction. The receptors here all came from a man in his late teens or twenties in good health.

Points on this clone: Additional DNA sequences in this sample encode the identical CDR3. This sequence joins TRBV7-6 and TRBJ2-5; the match to TRBD1 covers 11 bases. With 3 bases clipped from V and 5 bases from J, the junction kept 5 bases outside the gene matches. The germline gives CDR1 SGHVS, CDR2 FNYEAQ. The CDR3 runs to 15 residues. DNA of the CDR3: TGTGCCAGCAGCTTGCGGGACAGGGGGGGGGAGACCCAGTACTTC. Protein sequence: CASSLRDRGGETQYF.

The chain joins TRBV18 to TRBJ2-5; 11 nucleotides agree with TRBD1. The CDR3 consists of 16 residues. Unmatched junction bases numbered 7, after V lost 2 bases and J lost 5 bases. Germline lookup yields CDR1 KGHSH and CDR2 LQKENI. In DNA, the CDR3 is TGTGCCAGCTCACCAAGGACAGGGGGCCTGGTTGAGACCCAGTACTTC. Translating gives CASSPRTGGLVETQYF.

This clone was picked up one time. The CDR3 sequence: CASSPTANYGYTF. For the CDR3, the DNA is TGTGCCAGCAGTCCTACAGCGAACTATGGCTACACCTTC. The J gene is TRBJ1-2, the V gene TRBV2, with no clear D. This CDR3 region has 13 residues. Germline CDR1 reads SNHLY; CDR2 reads FYNNEI. V lost 5 bases, J lost 2 bases, and 9 bases lay in between.

This clone was counted at least ten times. The CDR3 sequence: CASSPKAGTYNEQFF. In nucleotides, the CDR3 is TGTGCCAGCAGCCCAAAGGCAGGGACCTACAATGAGCAGTTCTTC. The chain employs TRBV4-2 and TRBJ2-1; weak D call: TRBD1 (5 bases). Trimming took off 4 bases at V and 2 bases at J, with 12 bases between the two ends. This CDR3 is built from 15 residues. Germline values: CDR1 LGHNA, CDR2 YNFKEQ.

V and J are TRBV6-5 and TRBJ1-6, with unresolved D. Germline loops: CDR1 MNHEY, CDR2 SVGAGI. Trimming shortened V by 5 bases and J by 10 bases, and 15 bases separated the two germline ends. There are 14 residues in the CDR3. The CDR3 DNA follows: TGTGCCAGCAGTAGCCTCCAAGGAAGGTCACCCCTCCACTTT. Its translation is CASSSLQGRSPLHF.

This clone was seen many times. The V call is TRBV29-1, the J call TRBJ2-7; TRBD1 agrees at 8 bases. The V segment lost 4 bases and the J segment 3 bases; nucleotides outside the gene matches: 2. In germline, CDR1 is SQVTM, CDR2 ANQGSEA. This CDR3 has 12 amino acids. The CDR3 sequence: CSVGQGNYEQYF. In DNA form, the CDR3 reads TGCAGCGTTGGACAGGGGAACTACGAGCAGTACTTC.

The chain joins TRBV29-1 to TRBJ2-5; D unresolved. The J call is uncertain, as TRBJ2-7 better fits the DNA end. The CDR3 totals 11 residues. Germline V gene data show CDR1 as SQVTM and CDR2 as ANQGSEA. In DNA, the CDR3 is TGCAGCGTTAAGGTCAGCTACGAGCAGTACTTC. This sequence encodes CSVKVSYEQYF.

The chain carries TRBV6-6 and TRBJ2-5, with a possible D match to TRBD1 (6 bases). Germline CDR1 MNHNY, CDR2 SVGAGI (reference sequence). Deletions cut 4 bases from V and 11 bases from J, with 26 bases between. CDR3 length: 16 residues. CDR3 DNA: TGTGCCAGCAGTTGGTCTTCCGTAAAGGACAGTGGGGAGCAGTACTTC. This sequence encodes CASSWSSVKDSGEQYF.

The chain carries TRBV28 and TRBJ1-6; no reliable D call. This CDR3 comprises 16 residues. Germline V gene data show CDR1 as MDHEN and CDR2 as SYDVKM. V shed 8 bases and J shed 9 bases, with 23 bases lying between them. In DNA form, the CDR3 reads TGTGCCAGCCGGACTGGGGAGATTGTTTTTAGTTCACCCCTCCACTTT. Amino acid sequence: CASRTGEIVFSSPLHF.

The chain carries TRBV9 and TRBJ2-1, with 9 bases identical to TRBD1. The CDR3 runs to 14 residues. Per germline, CDR1 SGDLS and CDR2 YYNGEE. The trim removed 3 bases at V and 9 bases at J, leaving 7 bases unmatched. CDR3 sequence reads: CASSALQGASEQFF. The CDR3 DNA reads TGTGCCAGCAGCGCGTTACAGGGGGCTAGTGAGCAGTTCTTC. Based on the CDR3 plus reference TRBV9 and TRBJ2-1, the full variable domain is DSGVTQTPKHLITATGQRVTLRCSPRSGDLSVYWYQQSLDQGLQFLIQYYNGEERAKGNILERFSAQQFPDLHSELNLSSLELGDSALYFCASSALQGASEQFFGPGTRLTVL.

The chain employs TRBV19 and TRBJ2-3; 9 nucleotides agree with TRBD2. Per germline, CDR1 LNHDA and CDR2 SQIVND (reference sequence). V trimming: 3 bases; J trimming: 3 bases; junction bases outside the gene matches: 7. The CDR3 extends over 16 amino acids. The CDR3 nucleotides are TGTGCCAGTAGTATGCCGGCTAGCGGGGTGACAGATACGCAGTATTTT. Its translation is CASSMPASGVTDTQYF. Full variable domain (outside the CDR3, taken from reference TRBV19 and TRBJ2-3): DGGITQSPKYLFRKEGQNVTLSCEQNLNHDAMYWYRQDPGQGLRLIYYSQIVNDFQKGDIAEGYSVSREKKESFPLTVTSAQKNPTAFYLCASSMPASGVTDTQYFGPGTRLTVL.

V usage is TRBV19 and J usage is TRBJ1-5, with 9 nucleotides matching TRBD1. Germline CDR1 and CDR2: LNHDA and SQIVND (reference sequence). The CDR3 sequence is 14 residues long. With V trimmed by 7 bases and J by 5 bases, 6 bases remained unmatched. The CDR3 spells CASNSGQGHQPQHF. The CDR3 DNA reads as TGTGCCAGTAACTCGGGACAGGGACATCAGCCCCAGCATTTT.

This clone was seen at least ten times. The CDR3 DNA reads TGTGCCAGCAGTCCACCGTCCACGGAGACCCAGTACTTC. This sequence encodes CASSPPSTETQYF. The chain carries TRBV27 and TRBJ2-5; D gene unclear. The CDR3 has 13 residues. Germline CDR1 and CDR2: MNHEY and SMNVEV (reference sequence). The V end lost 5 bases, the J end lost 5 bases, and 12 bases lay between the germline ends.

The genes are TRBV28 and TRBJ2-5; the D is unclear. V dropped 5 bases and J dropped 0 bases, with 4 bases sitting between them. This CDR3 has 12 residues. The germline V gene encodes CDR1 MDHEN and CDR2 SYDVKM. CDR3 in amino acids: CASSPHQETQYF. Here the CDR3 DNA reads TGTGCCAGCAGTCCGCACCAAGAGACCCAGTACTTC. The whole variable domain, remainder taken from reference TRBV28 and TRBJ2-5, is DVKVTQSSRYLVKRTGEKVFLECVQDMDHENMFWYRQDPGLGLRLIYFSYDVKMKEKGDIPEGYSVSREKKERFSLILESASTNQTSMYLCASSPHQETQYFGPGTRLLVL.

V and J are TRBV7-3 and TRBJ2-1; D call uncertain. Germline lookup yields CDR1 SGHTA and CDR2 FQGTGA. V lost 3 bases and J lost 3, with 15 bases in between. The CDR3 has 16 amino acids. The CDR3 region has the DNA TGTGCCAGCAGCTTGGATCTCAAAGGCAACTACAATGAGCAGTTCTTC. Amino acids: CASSLDLKGNYNEQFF.

V usage is TRBV7-8 and J usage is TRBJ2-7; tentatively, D is TRBD1 or TRBD2 (5 bases each). The V end was cut by 4 bases, the J end by 4 bases, with 14 bases between. The CDR3 runs 14 residues. Germline values: CDR1 SGHVS, CDR2 FQNEAQ. CDR3 sequence (DNA): TGTGCCAGCAGCTCCCCGGGGCGGGCGTACGAGCAGTACTTC. Translating it yields CASSSPGRAYEQYF.

This clone is a singleton in its sample. This chain connects TRBV6-5 to TRBJ2-7, with 9 bases that match TRBD2. The CDR3 contains 15 residues. Germline CDR1 is MNHEY and CDR2 is SVGAGI. With 2 bases clipped from V and 0 bases from J, the junction kept 2 bases outside the gene matches. The CDR3 reads CASSYASGISYEQYF. CDR3 in DNA: TGTGCCAGCAGTTACGCTAGCGGGATCTCCTACGAGCAGTACTTC.

This clone was seen a few times. The chain carries TRBV5-4 and TRBJ2-7; 7 positions match TRBD1. This CDR3 contains 13 residues. The germline V gene encodes CDR1 SGHNT and CDR2 YYREEE (reference sequence). V shed 4 bases, J shed 11 bases, and the junction held 12 bases outside the gene matches. Here the CDR3 reads CASSDDRQGRKYF. The CDR3 DNA reads TGTGCCAGCAGCGACGACCGACAGGGCAGGAAGTACTTC.

The chain has TRBV7-2 and TRBJ1-5, with 10 bases aligning to TRBD1. The CDR3 is 17 amino acids. Germline CDR1 SGHTA, CDR2 FQGNSA. Losses at the gene ends were 0 bases for V and 5 bases for J; bases not matched to a gene: 7. CDR3 sequence reads: CASSLAQGQGSYQPQHF. The CDR3 nucleotides read TGTGCCAGCAGCTTAGCGCAGGGACAGGGGTCGTATCAGCCCCAGCATTTT. Full variable domain (outside the CDR3, taken from reference TRBV7-2 and TRBJ1-5): GAGVSQSPSNKVTEKGKDVELRCDPISGHTALYWYRQSLGQGLEFLIYFQGNSAPDKSGLPSDRFSAERTGGSVSTLTIQRTQQEDSAVYLCASSLAQGQGSYQPQHFGDGTRLSIL.

This clone was seen ten or more times. The chain has TRBV27 and TRBJ1-1; D remains ambiguous. The germline V and J ends were trimmed by 5 bases and 0 bases, with 7 bases remaining between them. This CDR3 has 13 amino acids. Germline V gene lookup returns CDR1 MNHEY and CDR2 SMNVEV (reference sequence). CDR3 nucleotide sequence: TGTGCCAGCAGTGCAGTAGTGAACACTGAAGCTTTCTTT. Its protein product is CASSAVVNTEAFF.